The 30 T cell receptor beta chains listed next were all sequenced from one sample in a study of vaccination effects on CD4 cells after COVID-19. CD4+ T cells specific for antigen were expanded with viral peptide pools by the ViraFEST assay before sequencing. Once cultured for roughly 10 days, the cells underwent separation to obtain CD4+ T cells. Infection with SARS-CoV-2 occurred in the person between March and December 2020, and PCR confirmed it. Some clones are missing from TCRdb's copy, which holds only in-frame ones; the method was immunoSEQ multiplex PCR. This sample has 20,000 to 30,000 clones; 69% occur once, and the top ten carry 18%. For these TCRs, the target antigens are not known. The sequenced sample was CD4+ T cells from PBMCs cultured with SARS-CoV-2 spike peptides, obtained before COVID-19 vaccination. These receptor sequences come from a human donor who had a prior SARS-CoV-2 infection.

The chain combines TRBV5-1 with TRBJ1-1, with D perhaps TRBD1 (5 bases). V lost 4 bases, J lost 1 base, and 14 bases lay in between. Germline CDR1 reads SGHRS; CDR2 reads YFSETQ. The CDR3 totals 15 residues. The CDR3 sequence: CASSHITGGNTEAFF. The CDR3 DNA is TGCGCCAGCAGCCACATTACTGGGGGGAACACTGAAGCTTTCTTT.

V usage is TRBV4-1 and J usage is TRBJ2-7, with D possibly matching TRBD1 (7 bases). Trimming removed 0 bases from V and 7 bases from J, with 16 bases in between. The CDR3 length is 15 residues. The germline V gene encodes CDR1 MGHRA and CDR2 YSYEKL. Here the CDR3 reads CASSQDQTTGREQYF. CDR3 nucleotide sequence: TGCGCCAGCAGCCAAGATCAAACGACAGGGAGGGAGCAGTACTTC.

The chain links TRBV4-2 to TRBJ2-7; no definite D call. CDR3 length: 13 amino acids. V dropped 4 bases and J dropped 7 bases, with 14 bases sitting between them. Germline V CDR1 and CDR2: LGHNA, YNFKEQ. The CDR3 bases are TGTGCCAGCAGCCGGATGGGATCTGGAGAGCAGTACTTC. Translating it yields CASSRMGSGEQYF.

This chain connects TRBV6-5 to TRBJ1-2; 10 bases fit TRBD1. Germline-derived CDR1 and CDR2 are MNHEY and SVGAGI. V trimming: 5 bases; J trimming: 5 bases; junction bases outside the gene matches: 5. CDR3 size: 14 residues. The DNA of the CDR3 is TGTGCCAGCAGTCTGGGACAGGGGTTTTATGGCTACACCTTC. Translation gives CASSLGQGFYGYTF.

The chain joins TRBV19 to TRBJ2-5; D possibly matches TRBD1 or TRBD2 (5 bases each). V lost 3 bases to trimming and J lost 1 base, with 12 bases between them. CDR1 is LNHDA, CDR2 SQIVND, per germline (reference sequence). The CDR3 runs 15 residues. CDR3 residues: CASSIEGRAQETQYF. As DNA, the CDR3 is TGTGCCAGTAGTATCGAGGGACGGGCCCAAGAGACCCAGTACTTC.

This clone was counted between two and nine times. The V call is TRBV15, the J call TRBJ2-7; either TRBD1 or TRBD2 may supply D (6 bases each). The CDR3 extends over 15 amino acids. Germline values: CDR1 LNHNV, CDR2 YYDKDF (reference sequence). V was cut by 0 bases and J by 5 bases, with 14 bases left in between. The CDR3 here is CATSRDWGARHEQYF. For the CDR3, the DNA is TGTGCCACCAGCAGAGATTGGGGGGCTCGCCACGAGCAGTACTTC.

CDR3 sequence: CASREGLFIPLHF. The DNA for the CDR3 is TGTGCCAGCAGGGAGGGGCTTTTTATACCCCTCCACTTT. The chain uses TRBV2 and TRBJ1-6; the D gene is possibly TRBD1 (5 bases). V was trimmed by 6 bases and J by 12 bases, leaving 15 bases between them. This CDR3 region has 13 residues. CDR1 and CDR2 from the germline V gene are SNHLY and FYNNEI.

The genes are TRBV10-1 and TRBJ2-4; 11 bases are shared with TRBD2. The V gene's germline CDR1 is WNHNN and CDR2 SYGVQD (reference sequence). With V trimmed by 7 bases and J by 1 base, 9 bases remained unmatched. The CDR3 sequence is 17 residues long. CDR3: CASTYIRTSGAKNIQYF. CDR3 in DNA: TGCGCCAGCACTTACATCCGGACTAGCGGGGCCAAAAACATTCAGTACTTC.

This clone came up a few times. The V call is TRBV2, the J call TRBJ1-5, with 7 bases matching TRBD1. This CDR3 is 16 amino acids long. Germline CDR1 and CDR2: SNHLY and FYNNEI. V shed 6 bases and J 0 bases; nucleotides not matched to a gene: 8. The CDR3 sequence: CASRRSAGGSNQPQHF. In DNA, the CDR3 is TGTGCCAGCAGAAGGTCGGCAGGGGGTAGCAATCAGCCCCAGCATTTT.

The V and J genes are TRBV19 and TRBJ1-2, with 10 nucleotides matching TRBD1. Unmatched junction bases numbered 10, after V lost 5 bases and J lost 7 bases. Per the germline V gene, CDR1 is LNHDA and CDR2 is SQIVND (reference sequence). This CDR3 is built from 15 residues. Written as DNA, the CDR3 is TGTGCCAGTAGTGAGAGCGGGACAGGGGTGGCTGGCTACACCTTC. Protein product: CASSESGTGVAGYTF.

This clone was seen a handful of times. The chain links TRBV7-9 to TRBJ1-2; maybe TRBD1 (6 bases). Trimming stripped 4 bases from V and 7 bases from J, with 19 bases between. Germline V gene lookup returns CDR1 SEHNR and CDR2 FQNEAQ (reference sequence). CDR3 length equals 15 residues. The CDR3 coding sequence is TGTGCCAGCAGCTCTAGTCAGGGGCACATTATTGGCTACACCTTC. This sequence encodes CASSSSQGHIIGYTF.

This clone was seen once. The rearrangement links TRBV2 to TRBJ2-5; D gene ambiguous. CDR3 size: 14 residues. Looked up from germline, CDR1 is SNHLY and CDR2 is FYNNEI. The V end was cut by 3 bases, the J end by 5 bases, with 13 bases between. This chain's CDR3 is CASSDRAGAETQYF. CDR3 DNA sequence: TGTGCCAGCAGTGACAGAGCCGGAGCGGAGACCCAGTACTTC.

The rearrangement uses TRBV19 and TRBJ2-5; TRBD1 matches at 10 bases. The CDR3 is made up of 13 amino acids. Germline V gives CDR1 LNHDA, CDR2 SQIVND (reference sequence). Germline trimming cut 8 bases from V and 4 bases from J; bases unmatched to any gene: 4. The CDR3 here is CASGQGVGETQYF. CDR3 coding DNA: TGTGCCAGTGGACAGGGGGTTGGAGAGACCCAGTACTTC.

In nucleotides, the CDR3 is TGTGCCAGCAGTTACCAGCAGGGGCTGAACACTGAAGCTTTCTTT. It specifies CASSYQQGLNTEAFF. This chain connects TRBV6-5 to TRBJ1-1; the D gene is possibly TRBD1 (6 bases). Germline values: CDR1 MNHEY, CDR2 SVGAGI. The CDR3 spans 15 residues. The V and J ends lost 2 bases and 0 bases respectively, with 10 bases between them.

V gene TRBV18 combines with J gene TRBJ1-2; 7 bases align to TRBD1. The CDR3 runs 16 residues. In germline, CDR1 is KGHSH, CDR2 LQKENI. V trimming: 3 bases; J trimming: 5 bases; junction bases outside the gene matches: 12. The CDR3: CASSPPRTGSGYGYTF. The CDR3 DNA follows: TGTGCCAGCTCACCCCCACGGACAGGTTCCGGGTATGGCTACACCTTC.

This chain connects TRBV2 to TRBJ1-1, with a possible D match to TRBD1 (5 bases). Trimming pared 3 bases from V and 1 base from J, leaving 9 bases between. Germline V gene lookup returns CDR1 SNHLY and CDR2 FYNNEI. CDR3 length: 14 amino acids. In DNA form, the CDR3 reads TGTGCCAGCAGTGATTCCGACAGGAACACTGAAGCTTTCTTT. Translation gives CASSDSDRNTEAFF.

The CDR3 is CASGLVPDTQYF. CDR3 coding DNA: TGTGCTAGTGGTTTGGTGCCAGATACGCAGTATTTT. This chain links TRBV12-5 with TRBJ2-3; D call uncertain. The CDR3 is made up of 12 amino acids. Germline lookup yields CDR1 LGHNT and CDR2 FRNRAP. V was clipped by 0 bases and J by 4 bases, with 2 bases between them.

This clone has more than one count but fewer than ten. This CDR3 reads CASSPYRIGEYEQYF. The CDR3 DNA reads TGTGCCAGCAGCCCCTACCGCATTGGCGAATACGAGCAGTACTTC. V and J are TRBV5-6 and TRBJ2-7, with D uncertain. V lost 4 bases, J lost 4 bases, and 18 bases lay in between. The germline V gene encodes CDR1 SGHDT and CDR2 YYEEEE. The CDR3 loop spans 15 amino acids.

The rearrangement joins TRBV5-4 to TRBJ1-4; no clear D gene. In germline, CDR1 is SGHNT, CDR2 YYREEE (reference sequence). CDR3 length: 17 residues. Trimming took off 4 bases at V and 0 bases at J, with 16 bases between the two ends. The CDR3 nucleotides read TGTGCCAGCAGCCGTTCGTCTTCAGCTGCAACTAATGAAAAACTGTTTTTT. This codes for CASSRSSSAATNEKLFF. Combining the CDR3 with reference TRBV5-4 and TRBJ1-4 gives the whole variable domain ETGVTQSPTHLIKTRGQQVTLRCSSQSGHNTVSWYQQALGQGPQFIFQYYREEENGRGNFPPRFSGLQFPNYSSELNVNALELDDSALYLCASSRSSSAATNEKLFFGSGTQLSVL.

J is TRBJ1-2 and V is TRBV15, with D hard to call. The CDR3 length is 15 residues. Per the germline V gene, CDR1 is LNHNV and CDR2 is YYDKDF (reference sequence). V dropped 1 base and J dropped 6 bases, with 15 bases sitting between them. This chain's CDR3 is CATSRVIGRSDGYTF. CDR3 in DNA: TGTGCCACCAGCAGAGTCATTGGACGCTCCGATGGCTACACCTTC. Full variable domain (rest looked up from reference TRBV15 and TRBJ1-2): DAMVIQNPRYQVTQFGKPVTLSCSQTLNHNVMYWYQQKSSQAPKLLFHYYDKDFNNEADTPDNFQSRRPNTSFCFLDIRSPGLGDTAMYLCATSRVIGRSDGYTFGSGTRLTVV.

The gene calls are TRBV7-2 and TRBJ2-2; D possibly corresponds to TRBD2 (5 bases). Germline assignment: CDR1 SGHTA and CDR2 FQGNSA. V lost 9 bases, J lost 0 bases, and 14 bases lay in between. The CDR3 loop spans 15 amino acids. The CDR3 is CASKIGAANTGELFF. The CDR3 DNA reads as TGTGCCAGTAAGATAGGAGCGGCGAACACCGGGGAGCTGTTTTTT.

The chain is built from TRBV9 and TRBJ1-2, with TRBD1 matching over 9 bases. This CDR3 has 14 amino acids. The ends lost 4 bases at V and 6 bases at J; junction bases unmatched: 7. Germline-derived CDR1 and CDR2 are SGDLS and YYNGEE. The DNA for the CDR3 is TGTGCCAGCAGCCCGTTGACAGGGGGTGATGGCTACACCTTC. Translation: CASSPLTGGDGYTF. The full variable domain, with the rest looked up from reference TRBV9 and TRBJ1-2, is DSGVTQTPKHLITATGQRVTLRCSPRSGDLSVYWYQQSLDQGLQFLIQYYNGEERAKGNILERFSAQQFPDLHSELNLSSLELGDSALYFCASSPLTGGDGYTFGSGTRLTVV.

This chain's CDR3 is CASSKDRVGEQFF. The CDR3, as DNA: TGTGCCAGCAGCAAAGACAGGGTCGGGGAGCAGTTCTTC. This chain joins TRBV7-3 and TRBJ2-1; 7 nucleotides align to TRBD1. The germline V gene has CDR1 SGHTA and CDR2 FQGTGA. With 5 bases clipped from V and 10 bases from J, the junction kept 8 bases outside the gene matches. This CDR3 contains 13 residues.

In DNA form, the CDR3 reads TGTGCCAGCTCACCCCTTACCTCGAACTATTACGAGCAGTACTTC. It specifies CASSPLTSNYYEQYF. V and J are TRBV18 and TRBJ2-7, with unresolved D. Germline V gene sequence: CDR1 KGHSH, CDR2 LQKENI. V lost 3 bases and J 4 bases, leaving 16 bases between the germline ends. The CDR3 has 15 residues.

The chain carries TRBV6-7 and TRBJ2-3; 9 bases map to TRBD1. TRBV6-7 counts as an open reading frame of uncertain function. J lost 5 bases, V lost 3 bases, and 12 bases had no gene match. The CDR3 spans 17 residues. The CDR3 DNA follows: TGTGCCAGCAGTTATAGTTGGGACAGGGTTTTAGAAGATACGCAGTATTTT. Translating gives CASSYSWDRVLEDTQYF.

This chain uses TRBV2 with TRBJ1-2, with 9 bases identical to TRBD1. Germline CDR1 SNHLY, CDR2 FYNNEI. This CDR3 comprises 13 residues. Trimming at V came to 5 bases and at J to 6 bases, leaving 4 bases not matched to a gene. CDR3 nucleotides: TGTGCCAGCAGTATGGACAGGGGCGATGGCTACACCTTC. Translated: CASSMDRGDGYTF.

The CDR3 bases are TGTGCCAGCAGCCGCAGAACGAATGAGCAGTTCTTC. Amino acid sequence: CASSRRTNEQFF. The chain combines TRBV2 with TRBJ2-1; D unresolved. This CDR3 comprises 12 residues. The V and J ends lost 6 bases and 7 bases respectively, with 10 bases between them. CDR1 is SNHLY and CDR2 is FYNNEI in the germline V gene.

This chain connects TRBV7-6 to TRBJ2-5; 12 bases match TRBD2. CDR1 SGHVS and CDR2 FNYEAQ come from the germline V gene. Trimming took 2 bases from V and 5 from J; bases not matched to a gene: 9. The CDR3 consists of 17 residues. The CDR3 here is CASSLSPSGRGEETQYF. DNA of the CDR3: TGTGCCAGCAGCTTATCGCCTAGCGGGAGGGGTGAGGAGACCCAGTACTTC.

The rearrangement joins TRBV6-5 to TRBJ2-3, with 8 bases that match TRBD1. Germline V lookup: CDR1 MNHEY, CDR2 SVGAGI. V shed 6 bases, J shed 3 bases, and the junction held 8 bases outside the gene matches. This CDR3 contains 15 residues. The CDR3 is CASRFQGARTDTQYF. CDR3 coding DNA: TGTGCCAGCAGATTCCAGGGGGCTAGGACAGATACGCAGTATTTT.

This clone was counted a few times. This chain joins TRBV27 and TRBJ2-1, with D perhaps matching TRBD2 (6 bases). The length of the CDR3 is 16 residues. In germline, CDR1 is MNHEY, CDR2 SMNVEV (reference sequence). Trimming took 4 bases from V and 2 from J, leaving 15 bases between them. CDR3 in DNA: TGTGCCAGCAGTTACTTTCGTAGCGGCGCCTACAATGAGCAGTTCTTC. Translated, it gives CASSYFRSGAYNEQFF.